Listed below are T cell receptor beta chains from one sample, sequenced in a study of control samples from healthy donors and cancer patients. Using immunoSEQ multiplex PCR, the repertoire was profiled, and TCRdb retains in-frame clones only, with some absent. The repertoire table contains about 210,000 clones. Sequenced: blood. The receptors originated from a woman under 40 in good health. Both conserved end residues are part of each CDR3. Fields, in order: D gene, J gene, V gene, CDR3 protein, CDR3 DNA. The D gene is left open where the match is weak.

>NA|TRBJ2-3|TRBV12-3/TRBV12-4
CATKTVNPDTQYF
TGTGCCACCAAGACAGTTAACCCAGATACGCAGTATTTT
>NA|TRBJ1-2|TRBV5-1
CASSSTTDPSYTF
TGCGCCAGCAGCTCTACGACGGATCCAAGCTACACCTTC
>NA|TRBJ2-3|TRBV4-1
CASSQEGGPDTQYF
TGCGCCAGCAGCCAAGAGGGCGGGCCAGATACGCAGTATTTT
>NA|TRBJ1-5|TRBV24-1
CATSDQAHEPQHF
TGTGCCACCAGTGATCAAGCTCATGAGCCCCAGCATTTT
>NA|TRBJ2-3|TRBV28
CASSRRDGDMDTQYF
TGTGCCAGCAGCCGAAGGGACGGCGATATGGATACGCAGTATTTT
>TRBD1|TRBJ2-7|TRBV28
CASRQGPYEQYF
TGTGCCAGCCGACAGGGACCCTACGAGCAGTACTTC
>TRBD1|TRBJ1-6|TRBV7-8
CASSSLRDSQNSPLHF
TGTGCCAGCAGCTCACTACGGGACAGCCAAAATTCACCCCTCCACTTT
>TRBD1|TRBJ1-2|TRBV3-1/TRBV3-2
CASSPETGVGYGYTF
TGTGCCAGCAGCCCAGAAACAGGGGTGGGCTATGGCTACACCTTC
>NA|TRBJ1-2|TRBV7-8
CASSSLQPSYGYTF
TGTGCCAGCAGCTCTTTACAGCCCTCCTATGGCTACACCTTC
>TRBD1|TRBJ1-6|TRBV5-4
CASSFGTGGNSPLHF
TGTGCCAGCAGCTTTGGGACAGGGGGCAATTCACCCCTCCACTTT
>NA|TRBJ1-3|TRBV28
CASRAGVSSGNTIYF
TGTGCCAGCAGGGCGGGGGTAAGCTCTGGAAACACCATATATTTT
>TRBD1|TRBJ1-5|TRBV5-6
CASSFSGTGGTQPQHF
TGTGCCAGCAGCTTTTCCGGGACAGGGGGCACTCAGCCCCAGCATTTT
>NA|TRBJ1-2|TRBV24-1
CATSSDSGTAYGYTF
TGTGCCACCAGCTCCGACTCCGGGACGGCTTATGGCTACACCTTC
>NA|TRBJ1-4|TRBV7-9
CASSQGSPNEKLFF
TGTGCCAGCAGCCAGGGATCCCCTAATGAAAAACTGTTTTTT
>NA|TRBJ1-2|TRBV2
CASSAARPGDGYTF
TGTGCCAGCAGTGCAGCAAGGCCCGGGGATGGCTACACCTTC
>TRBD2|TRBJ2-7|TRBV7-3
CASSPASGGLSYEQYF
TGTGCCAGCAGCCCAGCTAGCGGGGGTCTTTCCTACGAGCAGTACTTC
>TRBD1|TRBJ1-6|TRBV7-2
CASSPQGRGQFSPLHF
TGTGCCAGCAGCCCACAGGGTAGGGGGCAATTTTCACCCCTCCACTTT
>NA|TRBJ1-4|TRBV5-4
CASSPTPIATNEKLFF
TGTGCCAGCAGCCCGACCCCAATCGCAACTAATGAAAAACTGTTTTTT
>NA|TRBJ1-5|TRBV7-2
CASSPKMGQPQHF
TGTGCCAGCAGCCCCAAAATGGGCCAGCCCCAGCATTTT
>NA|TRBJ2-4|TRBV19
CASARENIQYF
TGTGCCAGCGCCAGGGAAAACATTCAGTACTTC
>NA|TRBJ1-6|TRBV28
CASSNNSPLHF
TGTGCCAGCAGTAATAATTCACCCCTCCACTTT
>NA|TRBJ2-1|TRBV24-1
CATSLSGVNLDEQFF
TGTGCCACCAGTTTATCGGGGGTTAATCTCGATGAGCAGTTCTTC
>NA|TRBJ2-7|TRBV5-1
CASSLARGLEQYF
TGCGCCAGCAGCTTGGCTAGGGGACTCGAGCAGTACTTC
>NA|TRBJ2-2|TRBV30
CAWSDPTTGELFF
TGTGCCTGGAGTGACCCGACCACCGGGGAGCTGTTTTTT
>NA|TRBJ2-5|TRBV18
CASSPSTPETQYF
TGTGCCAGCTCACCATCGACTCCAGAGACCCAGTACTTC
>NA|TRBJ2-1|TRBV5-6
CASSLSPANEQFF
TGTGCCAGCAGCTTGAGTCCAGCTAATGAGCAGTTCTTC
>NA|TRBJ2-1|TRBV30
CAWSGQHEQFF
TGTGCCTGGAGCGGACAGCATGAGCAGTTCTTC
>NA|TRBJ2-6|TRBV6-1
CASSEALGGAAGGANVLTF
TGTGCCAGCAGTGAAGCGCTTGGTGGCGCTGCCGGAGGGGCCAACGTCCTGACTTTC
>NA|TRBJ1-4|TRBV30
CAGKPSVTNEKLFF
TGTGCCGGGAAACCCTCCGTCACTAATGAAAAACTGTTTTTT
>NA|TRBJ1-1|TRBV4-1
CASSPRQNTEAFF
TGCGCCAGCAGCCCAAGACAAAACACTGAAGCTTTCTTT
>NA|TRBJ2-2|TRBV3-1/TRBV3-2
CASSQSWLAAPGELFF
TGTGCCAGCAGCCAAAGCTGGCTAGCAGCCCCCGGGGAGCTGTTTTTT
>NA|TRBJ1-4|TRBV5-4
CASSRTGNEKLFF
TGTGCCAGCAGTCGGACGGGGAATGAAAAACTGTTTTTT
>NA|TRBJ1-3|TRBV19
CASMAGSSGNTIYF
TGTGCCAGTATGGCGGGGAGCTCTGGAAACACCATATATTTT
>NA|TRBJ1-3|TRBV30
CAWSVPARRIGNTIYF
TGTGCCTGGAGTGTACCGGCTCGAAGGATCGGAAACACCATATATTTT
>NA|TRBJ1-2|TRBV11-2
CASTPTGTASYGYTF
TGTGCCAGCACCCCCACCGGGACGGCGAGCTATGGCTACACCTTC
>NA|TRBJ2-7|TRBV12-3/TRBV12-4
CASSRGPAYEQYF
TGTGCCAGCAGTCGCGGACCAGCCTACGAGCAGTACTTC
>NA|TRBJ2-1|TRBV18
CASSPPRLFESNNEQFF
TGTGCCAGCTCACCACCACGCCTTTTCGAAAGTAACAATGAGCAGTTCTTC
>NA|TRBJ1-1|TRBV7-3
CASSPWGGTEAFF
TGTGCCAGCAGCCCCTGGGGGGGCACTGAAGCTTTCTTT
>NA|TRBJ1-4|TRBV5-1
CASSLVGIGSEKLFF
TGCGCCAGCAGCTTGGTAGGGATAGGGAGTGAAAAACTGTTTTTT
>NA|TRBJ1-4|TRBV5-1
CASSLQGPNEKLFF
TGCGCCAGCAGCCTACAGGGTCCTAATGAAAAACTGTTTTTT
>TRBD1|TRBJ2-1|TRBV6-5
CAVRQGADEQFF
TGTGCCGTTCGACAGGGGGCAGATGAGCAGTTCTTC
>NA|TRBJ1-3|TRBV4-2
CASSQDRAGGYTIYF
TGTGCCAGCAGCCAAGATCGGGCAGGAGGATACACCATATATTTT
>TRBD2|TRBJ2-1|TRBV5-1
CASRLAGTAYNEQFF
TGCGCCAGCAGACTAGCGGGGACCGCTTACAATGAGCAGTTCTTC
>NA|TRBJ1-5|TRBV7-2
CASSRNSNQPQHF
TGTGCCAGCAGCCGCAATAGCAATCAGCCCCAGCATTTT
>TRBD1|TRBJ1-6|TRBV9
CASSRTGSSYNSPLHF
TGTGCCAGCAGCAGGACAGGGAGCTCCTATAATTCACCCCTCCACTTT
>TRBD2|TRBJ2-3|TRBV11-3
CASSLTSGGALDTQYF
TGTGCCAGCAGCTTGACTAGCGGGGGGGCCCTGGATACGCAGTATTTT
>NA|TRBJ2-7|TRBV2
CASSASAASLTYEQYF
TGTGCCAGCAGTGCCTCGGCCGCCTCACTCACCTACGAGCAGTACTTC
>NA|TRBJ2-1|TRBV6-5
CASGRGLSSYNEQFF
TGTGCCAGTGGCAGGGGCTTGAGCTCCTACAATGAGCAGTTCTTC
>NA|TRBJ1-6|TRBV6-6
CASSFSQGGNSPLHF
TGTGCCAGCAGCTTCTCTCAGGGAGGCAATTCACCCCTCCACTTT